These T cell receptor beta chains were read from a single sample in a study of cytotoxic CD8 clonotypes in ibrutinib-treated CLL. Assay used: immunoSEQ multiplex PCR; TCRdb lists only in-frame clones, some missing. The table shows about 140,000 clones, with 80% occurring only once. The sequences come from PBMCs, collected after 36 months of ibrutinib treatment. These receptors were obtained from a human donor with chronic lymphocytic leukemia. The CDR3 runs from the conserved cysteine through the conserved F or W. D genes are given only for firm matches. The size of a clone is reported for some rows only, either as once, few or many, or as a class for expanded clones.

j_gene: TRBJ1-2
d_gene: .
v_gene: TRBV11-2
abundance: .
len: 13
CDR3aa: CASSWGTVYGYTF
CDR3nt: TGTGCCAGCAGCTGGGGGACGGTATATGGCTACACCTTC

j_gene: TRBJ2-3
d_gene: .
v_gene: TRBV4-2
abundance: .
len: 16
CDR3aa: CASSQIPLGGTDTQYF
CDR3nt: TGTGCCAGCAGCCAAATACCGTTAGGAGGCACAGATACGCAGTATTTT

j_gene: TRBJ2-3
d_gene: .
v_gene: TRBV7-3
abundance: .
len: 20
CDR3aa: CASSLFFGYGAEGGTDTQYF
CDR3nt: TGTGCCAGCAGCTTGTTCTTCGGGTACGGCGCGGAAGGAGGCACAGATACGCAGTATTTT

j_gene: TRBJ2-2
d_gene: .
v_gene: TRBV5-1
abundance: .
len: 14
CDR3aa: CASSLDRGNGELFF
CDR3nt: TGCGCCAGCAGCTTGGATCGGGGCAACGGGGAGCTGTTTTTT

j_gene: TRBJ1-1
d_gene: .
v_gene: TRBV18
abundance: once
len: 12
CDR3aa: CASSPGNTEAFF
CDR3nt: TGTGCCAGCTCACCAGGGAACACTGAAGCTTTCTTT

j_gene: TRBJ2-7
d_gene: TRBD1
v_gene: TRBV6-1
abundance: .
len: 12
CDR3aa: CASSNRGPEQYF
CDR3nt: TGTGCCAGCAGCAACAGGGGGCCCGAGCAGTACTTC

j_gene: TRBJ1-4
d_gene: .
v_gene: TRBV29-1
abundance: .
len: 13
CDR3aa: CSVGYQVNEKLFF
CDR3nt: TGCAGCGTTGGTTATCAGGTTAATGAAAAACTGTTTTTT

j_gene: TRBJ2-3
d_gene: TRBD2
v_gene: TRBV27
abundance: .
len: 22
CDR3aa: CASSVRRHSEGPELAGADTQYF
CDR3nt: TGTGCCAGCAGTGTACGACGGCACAGCGAAGGACCGGAACTAGCGGGAGCAGATACGCAGTATTTT

j_gene: TRBJ1-2
d_gene: TRBD1
v_gene: TRBV27
abundance: .
len: 18
CDR3aa: CASSLLNGRGPTPGGYTF
CDR3nt: TGTGCCAGCAGTCTGCTGAACGGCAGGGGGCCTACCCCTGGGGGCTACACCTTC

j_gene: TRBJ2-5
d_gene: .
v_gene: TRBV7-2
abundance: .
len: 14
CDR3aa: CASSKEGGQETQYF
CDR3nt: TGTGCCAGCAGTAAGGAGGGGGGGCAAGAGACCCAGTACTTC

j_gene: TRBJ2-1
d_gene: TRBD2
v_gene: TRBV11-1
abundance: .
len: 16
CDR3aa: CASSSSGGGPYNEQFF
CDR3nt: TGTGCCAGCAGCTCCTCGGGAGGGGGTCCCTACAATGAGCAGTTCTTC

j_gene: TRBJ1-3
d_gene: TRBD1
v_gene: TRBV5-1
abundance: once
len: 15
CDR3aa: CASSLTGGTGNTIYF
CDR3nt: TGCGCCAGCAGCTTGACAGGGGGCACTGGAAACACCATATATTTT

j_gene: TRBJ1-6
d_gene: .
v_gene: TRBV5-1
abundance: .
len: 14
CDR3aa: CASSYLGRGSPLHF
CDR3nt: TGCGCCAGCAGCTACCTAGGCAGGGGATCACCCCTCCACTTT

j_gene: TRBJ1-2
d_gene: .
v_gene: TRBV6-5
abundance: .
len: 14
CDR3aa: CASSYFSLGGGYTF
CDR3nt: TGTGCCAGCAGTTACTTTTCCCTCGGAGGTGGCTACACCTTC

j_gene: TRBJ1-3
d_gene: .
v_gene: TRBV30
abundance: .
len: 14
CDR3aa: CAWSVRLSGNTIYF
CDR3nt: TGTGCCTGGAGTGTACGGCTATCTGGAAACACCATATATTTT

j_gene: TRBJ2-5
d_gene: .
v_gene: TRBV5-4
abundance: .
len: 14
CDR3aa: CASSLKSGIETQYF
CDR3nt: TGTGCCAGCAGCTTGAAGTCAGGGATCGAGACCCAGTACTTC

j_gene: TRBJ1-1
d_gene: .
v_gene: TRBV12-5
abundance: .
len: 14
CDR3aa: CASGFLDRTLMAFF
CDR3nt: TGTGCTAGTGGTTTTCTTGACAGAACCTTGATGGCTTTCTTT

j_gene: TRBJ2-2
d_gene: .
v_gene: TRBV28
abundance: .
len: 15
CDR3aa: CASSFGQNRGGELFF
CDR3nt: TGTGCCAGCAGTTTCGGGCAGAATAGGGGCGGGGAGCTGTTTTTT

j_gene: TRBJ2-1
d_gene: TRBD1
v_gene: TRBV25-1
abundance: .
len: 16
CDR3aa: CASTTPGTGGPNEQFF
CDR3nt: TGTGCCAGCACCACCCCCGGGACAGGGGGCCCCAATGAGCAGTTCTTC

j_gene: TRBJ1-1
d_gene: .
v_gene: TRBV18
abundance: .
len: 13
CDR3aa: CASSPGGNTEAFF
CDR3nt: TGTGCCAGCTCACCGGGGGGGAACACTGAAGCTTTCTTT

j_gene: TRBJ2-7
d_gene: TRBD1
v_gene: TRBV7-2
abundance: .
len: 15
CDR3aa: CASSLVGQDTYEQYF
CDR3nt: TGTGCCAGCAGCTTAGTGGGACAGGATACCTACGAGCAGTACTTC

j_gene: TRBJ2-1
d_gene: .
v_gene: TRBV5-1
abundance: .
len: 12
CDR3aa: CASSLSMDEQFF
CDR3nt: TGCGCCAGCAGCTTGTCGATGGATGAGCAGTTCTTC

j_gene: TRBJ1-5
d_gene: .
v_gene: TRBV5-1
abundance: few
len: 16
CDR3aa: CASSLGQGSGNQPQHF
CDR3nt: TGCGCCAGCAGCTTGGGGCAGGGTAGTGGCAATCAGCCCCAGCATTTT

j_gene: TRBJ2-1
d_gene: TRBD2
v_gene: TRBV7-9
abundance: .
len: 14
CDR3aa: CASSLGLAVNEQFF
CDR3nt: TGTGCCAGCAGCTTGGGACTAGCGGTCAATGAGCAGTTCTTC

j_gene: TRBJ2-7
d_gene: .
v_gene: TRBV2
abundance: .
len: 12
CDR3aa: CASRQATYEQYF
CDR3nt: TGTGCCAGCCGACAAGCGACCTACGAGCAGTACTTC

j_gene: TRBJ1-1
d_gene: TRBD1
v_gene: TRBV9
abundance: once
len: 15
CDR3aa: CASSVLQGALTEAFF
CDR3nt: TGTGCCAGCAGCGTTTTACAGGGGGCGCTTACTGAAGCTTTCTTT

j_gene: TRBJ1-4
d_gene: .
v_gene: TRBV5-1
abundance: .
len: 13
CDR3aa: CASSLVAGRKLFF
CDR3nt: TGCGCCAGCAGCTTGGTGGCAGGACGAAAACTGTTTTTT

j_gene: TRBJ2-3
d_gene: .
v_gene: TRBV7-6
abundance: .
len: 14
CDR3aa: CASSLAGGRDTQYF
CDR3nt: TGTGCCAGCAGCTTAGCGGGGGGCCGAGATACGCAGTATTTT

j_gene: TRBJ2-6
d_gene: .
v_gene: TRBV7-8
abundance: .
len: 12
CDR3aa: CASKYGANVLTF
CDR3nt: TGTGCCAGCAAGTATGGGGCCAACGTCCTGACTTTC

j_gene: TRBJ2-7
d_gene: .
v_gene: TRBV28
abundance: .
len: 17
CDR3aa: CASSLGGPLQGSYEQYF
CDR3nt: TGTGCCAGCAGTTTAGGTGGGCCTTTGCAGGGGTCCTACGAGCAGTACTTC

j_gene: TRBJ2-1
d_gene: .
v_gene: TRBV7-2
abundance: .
len: 11
CDR3aa: CASSLYHEQFF
CDR3nt: TGTGCCAGCAGCTTGTACCATGAGCAGTTCTTC

j_gene: TRBJ1-5
d_gene: .
v_gene: TRBV28
abundance: .
len: 15
CDR3aa: CASSSPSGWGQPQHF
CDR3nt: TGTGCCAGCAGTTCTCCCTCCGGGTGGGGTCAGCCCCAGCATTTT

j_gene: TRBJ1-1
d_gene: TRBD1
v_gene: TRBV2
abundance: .
len: 14
CDR3aa: CASSFNRGDTEAFF
CDR3nt: TGTGCCAGCAGTTTCAACAGGGGTGACACTGAAGCTTTCTTT

j_gene: TRBJ1-5
d_gene: .
v_gene: TRBV19
abundance: few
len: 14
CDR3aa: CASSIGGVGEPQHF
CDR3nt: TGTGCCAGTAGTATAGGGGGAGTCGGAGAGCCCCAGCATTTT

j_gene: TRBJ2-3
d_gene: .
v_gene: TRBV5-1
abundance: .
len: 14
CDR3aa: CASSLAVFTDTQYF
CDR3nt: TGCGCCAGCAGCTTGGCGGTGTTCACAGATACGCAGTATTTT

j_gene: TRBJ2-1
d_gene: TRBD2
v_gene: TRBV5-1
abundance: .
len: 14
CDR3aa: CASSIPRGSQEQFF
CDR3nt: TGCGCCAGCAGCATCCCGCGGGGGTCACAGGAGCAGTTCTTC

j_gene: TRBJ1-4
d_gene: .
v_gene: TRBV2
abundance: .
len: 12
CDR3aa: CASSESVEKLFF
CDR3nt: TGTGCCAGCAGTGAATCTGTGGAAAAACTGTTTTTT